This TCR beta chain was obtained from a study of T cells in Graves' hyperthyroidism and ophthalmopathy. General study findings and limits: Expanded thyroid clonotypes (above 0.001) were mostly also found in blood.

Points on this clonotype: Its antigen is unknown.

The authors deemed Graves' hyperthyroidism stable absent ophthalmopathy progression within 18 months. There are 14 residues in the CDR3. The germline V gene encodes CDR1 MNHEY and CDR2 SVGEGT. With 4 bases removed from V and 4 bases from J, the gap between germline ends came to 11 bases. Researchers took RNA transcripts and amplified the TCR beta CDR3 regions from them. The TCR CDR3 was amplified in a first-round RT-PCR using the HTBI primer set. TCRdb re-analysed the multiplex PCR reads in MiXCR, keeping a single row per CDR3 protein. The data show around 340,000 distinct CDR3 sequences, with around 16% seen just once and 33% held by the top ten.

This chain joins TRBV6-2 or TRBV6-3 and TRBJ2-1, with TRBD1 as a possible D gene (7 bases). Sample: blood. This sequence originates from a man aged 30 to 39 with Graves' hyperthyroidism. CDR3 region: CASSSEGAYNEQFF. CDR3 sequence (DNA): TGTGCCAGCAGTTCGGAGGGGGCTTACAATGAGCAGTTCTTC.